The entry below describes one TCR beta chain. TCRdb keeps only in-frame clones here, not all; method: immunoSEQ multiplex PCR. The table includes about 170,000 clones, 80% to 85% detected once. CDR3 length: 16 residues. The germline gives CDR1 SNHLY, CDR2 FYNNEI. The V end was cut by 2 bases, the J end by 0 bases, with 12 bases between. The sample originates from a study of blood T cell repertoires in COVID-19. J is TRBJ2-3 and V is TRBV2; D might be TRBD2 (6 bases). Sequenced: peripheral blood. The source is a human donor with acute or convalescent COVID-19. The donor label of this sample is uncertain. The CDR3 here is CASSESSAESTDTQYF. The CDR3 bases are TGTGCCAGCAGTGAATCTAGCGCGGAAAGCACAGATACGCAGTATTTT.